The 25 T cell receptor beta chains listed next were all sequenced from one sample in a study of early T cells in non-severe SARS-CoV-2 infection. TCRdb re-called the 5' RACE reads with MiXCR, one entry per CDR3 protein. The sample contains roughly 93,000 distinct CDR3 sequences, about 15% of which appear only once. The specimen was whole blood. All receptors derive from an adult who was a healthcare worker with PCR-confirmed SARS-CoV-2 infection or an uninfected control (not recorded which).

The rearrangement joins TRBV11-2 to TRBJ1-1; TRBD1 might be the D (5 bases). Germline CDR1 is SGHAT and CDR2 is FQNNGV. CDR3 length equals 16 residues. V was clipped by 1 base and J by 1 base, with 13 bases between them. In DNA form, the CDR3 reads TGTGCCAGCAGCTTAGGAATGGGGCTAAGGAACACTGAAGCTTTCTTT. It yields the protein CASSLGMGLRNTEAFF.

V usage is TRBV3-1 and J usage is TRBJ2-4; 9 bases align to TRBD2. Germline values: CDR1 LGHDT, CDR2 YNNKEL (reference sequence). The V and J ends lost 1 base and 7 bases, in that order; junction bases with no gene match: 11. The length of the CDR3 is 17 residues. In DNA, the CDR3 is TGTGCCAGCAGCCAAGCGGGGGTAGCGGGGGAGCCCAACATTCAGTACTTC. Its protein product is CASSQAGVAGEPNIQYF. The full variable domain, rest sourced from reference TRBV3-1 and TRBJ2-4, is DTAVSQTPKYLVTQMGNDKSIKCEQNLGHDTMYWYKQDSKKFLKIMFSYNNKELIINETVPNRFSPKSPDKAHLNLHINSLELGDSAVYFCASSQAGVAGEPNIQYFGAGTRLSVL.

The rearrangement joins TRBV19 to TRBJ2-1, with 9 bases that match TRBD1. The germline gives CDR1 LNHDA, CDR2 SQIVND (reference sequence). The CDR3 runs 14 residues. Trimming cost V 7 bases and J 9 bases; bases outside gene matches: 10. In DNA, the CDR3 is TGTGCCAGTACGTTCGGGACAGGGAATGGTGAGCAGTTCTTC. As protein: CASTFGTGNGEQFF.

The rearrangement links TRBV6-2 or TRBV6-3 to TRBJ2-2; the D gene is possibly TRBD2 (6 bases). CDR3 length equals 15 residues. Germline V gene lookup returns CDR1 MNHEY and CDR2 SVGEGT. V shed 6 bases and J shed 4 bases, with 15 bases lying between them. The CDR3 DNA reads as TGTGCCAGCAGCCTAACTAGCCTCAGCACCGGGGAGCTGTTTTTT. Translation gives CASSLTSLSTGELFF.

This clonotype was seen ten or more times. The V call is TRBV6-4, the J call TRBJ2-3; tentative D call: TRBD1 (6 bases). This CDR3 spans 14 amino acids. Looked up from germline, CDR1 is MRHNA and CDR2 is SNTAGT. Trimming took 2 bases from V and 3 from J, leaving 9 bases between them. DNA of the CDR3: TGTGCCAGCAGTGACACCGGACAGACAGATACGCAGTATTTT. This sequence encodes CASSDTGQTDTQYF.

This clonotype has a handful of counts. The chain has TRBV5-4 and TRBJ2-1; TRBD2 agrees at 11 bases. The CDR3 extends over 16 amino acids. J was trimmed by 4 bases and V by 4 bases; bases with no gene match: 7. Germline CDR1 reads SGHNT; CDR2 reads YYREEE (reference sequence). The CDR3 nucleotides are TGTGCCAGCAGCAAAGCCCGGACTAGCGGGTACAATGAGCAGTTCTTC. Its protein product is CASSKARTSGYNEQFF.

Only a few counts were recorded for this clonotype. The chain has TRBV6-2 or TRBV6-3 and TRBJ2-7; D is uncertain. The CDR3 runs 12 residues. Per the germline V gene, CDR1 is MNHEY and CDR2 is SVGEGT. Trimming removed 6 bases at V and 4 bases at J, with 10 bases between. The CDR3 sequence is CASSSHRYEQYV. Here the CDR3 DNA reads TGTGCCAGCAGCTCGCATAGATACGAGCAGTACGTC.

The V gene is TRBV3-1, the J gene TRBJ2-1; D call uncertain. The CDR3 has 15 residues. Per the germline V gene, CDR1 is LGHDT and CDR2 is YNNKEL (reference sequence). V was trimmed by 4 bases and J by 0 bases, leaving 10 bases between them. The CDR3 here is CASSLDPSSYNEQFF. The CDR3 nucleotides read TGTGCCAGCAGCCTGGACCCGAGCTCCTACAATGAGCAGTTCTTC.

The genes are TRBV27 and TRBJ1-4; tentative D call: TRBD1 (5 bases). This CDR3 is 15 amino acids long. V dropped 0 bases and J dropped 4 bases, with 9 bases sitting between them. The germline V gene has CDR1 MNHEY and CDR2 SMNVEV (reference sequence). The CDR3 reads CASSLSRGHNEKLFF. CDR3 DNA: TGTGCCAGCAGTTTATCGCGGGGCCATAATGAAAAACTGTTTTTT.

The sample holds a few counts of this clonotype. The V gene is TRBV5-4, the J gene TRBJ1-2; 10 bases map to TRBD1. There are 16 residues in the CDR3. The junction had 8 bases not matched to a gene; V was cut back by 2 bases and J by 4 bases. In germline, CDR1 is SGHNT, CDR2 YYREEE (reference sequence). CDR3 sequence: CASSFAGGTGVYGYTF. The CDR3 nucleotides are TGTGCCAGCAGCTTCGCGGGGGGGACAGGGGTCTATGGCTACACCTTC.

This clonotype was seen ten or more times. The rearrangement joins TRBV5-5 to TRBJ1-6; D not certain. Per the germline V gene, CDR1 is SGHKS and CDR2 is YYEKEE (reference sequence). V lost 0 bases to trimming and J lost 7 bases, with 5 bases between them. CDR3 length: 13 amino acids. CDR3 amino acids: CASSLGGNSPLHF. The DNA of the CDR3 is TGTGCCAGCAGCTTGGGCGGCAATTCACCCCTCCACTTT.

The chain carries TRBV5-1 and TRBJ2-2, with 7 bases lining up with TRBD1. CDR1 is SGHRS and CDR2 is YFSETQ in the germline V gene. With V trimmed by 2 bases and J by 5 bases, 3 bases remained unmatched. CDR3 length: 14 residues. CDR3 in DNA: TGCGCCAGCAGCTTTGACAGGGAGACCGGGGAGCTGTTTTTT. Its translation: CASSFDRETGELFF.

This clonotype was picked up many times. The chain couples TRBV12-3 or TRBV12-4 to TRBJ2-1, with TRBD2 identical over 11 bases. V lost 1 base and J lost 7; bases outside the gene matches: 9. This CDR3 has 17 residues. The CDR3 loop is CASSLGSGGARRNEQFF. In DNA form, the CDR3 reads TGTGCCAGCAGTTTAGGTAGCGGGGGGGCCCGACGGAATGAGCAGTTCTTC.

V and J are TRBV5-6 and TRBJ1-5; 8 nucleotides line up with TRBD1. Germline V gives CDR1 SGHDT, CDR2 YYEEEE. The trim removed 3 bases at V and 6 bases at J, leaving 5 bases unmatched. The length of the CDR3 is 14 residues. CDR3 residues: CASSSGGEGQPQHF. The CDR3 DNA is TGTGCCAGCAGCTCAGGGGGCGAGGGTCAGCCCCAGCATTTT. Using reference TRBV5-6 and TRBJ1-5 for the parts outside the CDR3, the full variable domain is DAGVTQSPTHLIKTRGQQVTLRCSPKSGHDTVSWYQQALGQGPQFIFQYYEEEERQRGNFPDRFSGHQFPNYSSELNVNALLLGDSALYLCASSSGGEGQPQHFGDGTRLSIL.

This clonotype has just a few counts. CDR3 sequence: CSARDSSTNTEAFF. The CDR3 nucleotides read TGCAGTGCTAGAGATTCTAGCACGAACACTGAAGCTTTCTTT. The genes are TRBV20-1 and TRBJ1-1; D gene unclear. Between the trimmed V and J ends, which lost 0 bases and 1 base, there was a span of 9 bases. This CDR3 comprises 14 residues. Germline CDR1 is DFQATT and CDR2 is SNEGSKA (reference sequence).

The V call is TRBV7-9, the J call TRBJ2-5, with 8 bases aligning to TRBD1. The CDR3 extends over 14 amino acids. The germline V gene has CDR1 SEHNR and CDR2 FQNEAQ (reference sequence). With V trimmed by 8 bases and J by 2 bases, 7 bases remained unmatched. The CDR3, as DNA: TGTGCCAGCGGAAACAGGGGGAAACAAGAGACCCAGTACTTC. Its translation: CASGNRGKQETQYF.

This clonotype has more than one count but fewer than ten. The genes are TRBV20-1 and TRBJ1-1, with D perhaps TRBD1 (6 bases). Germline V CDR1 and CDR2: DFQATT, SNEGSKA (reference sequence). Trimming pared 5 bases from V and 4 bases from J, leaving 14 bases between. The CDR3 covers 13 residues. CDR3 protein: CSAQRRGFTEAFF. The DNA for the CDR3 is TGCAGTGCTCAGAGGAGGGGGTTCACTGAAGCTTTCTTT.

This clonotype was recorded many times. This CDR3 is CASSPGDRPKYEQYV. In DNA, the CDR3 is TGCGCCAGCAGCCCAGGGGACAGGCCCAAGTACGAGCAGTACGTC. V usage is TRBV5-1 and J usage is TRBJ2-7; 8 bases fit TRBD1. V shed 4 bases and J 4 bases; nucleotides not matched to a gene: 10. The germline gives CDR1 SGHRS, CDR2 YFSETQ. The CDR3 has 15 residues.

The CDR3 DNA is TGTGCCAGCACCGCGGGACAGCCAAACAATGAGCAGTTCTTC. Protein: CASTAGQPNNEQFF. The chain links TRBV12-3 or TRBV12-4 to TRBJ2-1; a weak D match, TRBD1 (7 bases). CDR3 length: 14 amino acids. V shed 7 bases and J shed 5 bases, with 15 bases lying between them.

The rearrangement links TRBV9 to TRBJ2-2; D not certain. Germline V gene data show CDR1 as SGDLS and CDR2 as YYNGEE. CDR3 length equals 15 residues. Trimming took off 0 bases at V and 4 bases at J, with 10 bases between the two ends. The CDR3 region is CASSVVGSTTGELFF. The CDR3 nucleotides read TGTGCCAGCAGCGTAGTAGGATCTACCACCGGGGAGCTGTTTTTT.

This clonotype was seen more than once but under ten times. The chain recombines TRBV2 with TRBJ2-5; 9 bases line up with TRBD2. The CDR3 loop spans 13 amino acids. In germline, CDR1 is SNHLY, CDR2 FYNNEI. After removal of 3 bases from V and 4 bases from J, the junction contained 0 bases not matched to a gene. The CDR3 here is CASSDSGGETQYF. CDR3 DNA: TGTGCCAGCAGTGATAGCGGGGGAGAGACCCAGTACTTC. Full variable domain (remainder filled in from reference TRBV2 and TRBJ2-5): EPEVTQTPSHQVTQMGQEVILRCVPISNHLYFYWYRQILGQKVEFLVSFYNNEISEKSEIFDDQFSVERPDGSNFTLKIRSTKLEDSAMYFCASSDSGGETQYFGPGTRLLVL.

This rearrangement joins TRBV6-5 to TRBJ2-1, with 10 bases that match TRBD1. The CDR3 is made up of 15 amino acids. Unmatched junction bases numbered 5, after V lost 6 bases and J lost 3 bases. CDR1 and CDR2 from the germline V gene are MNHEY and SVGAGI. CDR3 sequence reads: CASSRRDRGYNEQFF. DNA for the CDR3: TGTGCCAGCAGCCGAAGGGACAGGGGCTACAATGAGCAGTTCTTC.

For the CDR3, the DNA is TGCAGTACCCGTGCAGTCTATGGCTACACCTTC. It codes for CSTRAVYGYTF. The chain employs TRBV20-1 and TRBJ1-2; the D is unclear. Per the germline V gene, CDR1 is DFQATT and CDR2 is SNEGSKA (reference sequence). The CDR3 runs 11 residues. V lost 8 bases and J 4 bases, leaving 11 bases between the germline ends.

This clonotype was observed at least ten times. This rearrangement joins TRBV24-1 to TRBJ2-1; weak D call: TRBD2 (6 bases). CDR3 size: 16 residues. Germline V gives CDR1 KGHDR, CDR2 SFDVKD. Trimming cost V 4 bases and J 0 bases, with 12 bases left between them. The DNA of the CDR3 is TGTGCCACCAGTGAGACGGACGGGAGCTCCTACAATGAGCAGTTCTTC. Residues: CATSETDGSSYNEQFF.

This clonotype was counted many times. The chain links TRBV7-2 to TRBJ1-6; 7 nucleotides line up with TRBD1. The CDR3 sequence is 16 residues long. Germline CDR1 is SGHTA and CDR2 is FQGNSA. V trimming: 1 base; J trimming: 9 bases; junction bases outside the gene matches: 9. The CDR3 sequence: CASSLVSSGGRSPLHF. The CDR3 DNA follows: TGTGCCAGCAGCTTAGTATCGTCAGGGGGTCGTTCACCCCTCCACTTT.